This is a list of T cell receptor beta chains from one sample in a study of cytomegalovirus exposure and HLA in healthy donors. Repertoires were generated with immunoSEQ multiplex PCR, while TCRdb's copy carries only in-frame clones and drops some. The sample has about 130,000 clones; 15% to 20% are singletons. The sample was PBMCs. The receptor set was obtained from a female donor in good health and CMV-seropositive. CDR3s leave out the opening cysteine and the closing phenylalanine or tryptophan. Each record gives: V gene, J gene, CDR3 protein.

TRBV9	TRBJ2-3	ASSVGQGGYTDTQY
TRBV25-1	TRBJ2-3	ASSETLTSSTDTQY
TRBV5-4	TRBJ1-1	ASSVGQGNTEAF
TRBV7-8	TRBJ2-7	ASSFGLAGAYEQY
TRBV10-3	TRBJ2-3	AISGLGGLEDTQY
TRBV5-4	TRBJ2-5	ASSAGTGGNRETQY
TRBV5-1	TRBJ1-1	ASSPRTGSDTEAF
TRBV10-1	TRBJ2-5	ASSGPRTGGIETQY
TRBV9	TRBJ2-1	ASTPGTGAYNEQF
TRBV7-2	TRBJ1-6	ASRLDSYNSPLH
TRBV5-1	TRBJ2-5	ASSYRDREQETQY
TRBV7-9	TRBJ1-4	ASSPGSATNEKLF
TRBV5-1	TRBJ1-1	ASSLRQQTTEAF
TRBV4-3	TRBJ1-6	ASSPLNRLPLH
TRBV30	TRBJ2-2	AWSSDGGPGELF
TRBV19	TRBJ1-2	ASSIGAAVNYGYT
TRBV5-1	TRBJ2-1	ASSLSVKGGVYNEQF
TRBV5-6	TRBJ1-4	ASSLMGSEKLF
TRBV28	TRBJ2-1	ASSTSTYNEQF
TRBV28	TRBJ2-7	ASSFSGTGGHEQY
TRBV18	TRBJ1-5	ASSPMGQGQGNQPQH
TRBV5-6	TRBJ2-5	ASSLGGQPQETQY
TRBV25-1	TRBJ2-6	ASSDTSSGANVLT
TRBV5-1	TRBJ2-1	ASSKAGGSYNEQF
TRBV5-4	TRBJ2-3	ASRPTSASTDTQY
TRBV6-1	TRBJ2-7	ASSEWGLSYEQY
TRBV6-5	TRBJ1-1	ASSYWGETEAF
TRBV6-1	TRBJ1-4	ASRVNRVTGEELF
TRBV28	TRBJ2-7	ASSLSDRWNEQY
TRBV11-2	TRBJ1-2	ASSSPGGKT
TRBV14	TRBJ1-3	ALQFRNTIY
TRBV19	TRBJ1-2	ASSRTGGDYGYT
TRBV28	TRBJ1-5	ASSFRIFRQYQH
TRBV5-4	TRBJ2-3	ASSLRDYPPTDTQY
TRBV28	TRBJ1-2	ASSLAQYGYT
TRBV7-2	TRBJ1-5	ASSRQGDSNQPQH
TRBV29-1	TRBJ2-2	SAEGGAGELF
TRBV28	TRBJ1-1	ASRRGTVMNTEAF
TRBV28	TRBJ2-3	ASRDPQGGSQY
TRBV7-2	TRBJ2-7	ASSFSGESYEQY
TRBV6-7	TRBJ1-5	AGVNRGGSNQPQH
TRBV4-1	TRBJ2-7	ASSQDLETSVYEQY
TRBV2	TRBJ2-3	ASSDLLAEQY
TRBV10-3	TRBJ1-1	AIRIREGMNTEAF
TRBV7-6	TRBJ1-5	ASSPGTASNQPQH
TRBV6-6	TRBJ1-1	ASSHQQGLSL
TRBV4-2	TRBJ2-3	ASSQGGAGAGLATDTQY
TRBV6-5	TRBJ2-5	ASSYTGSLETQY
TRBV5-6	TRBJ2-7	ASSLGLVNSYEQY
TRBV7-9	TRBJ1-2	ASSSNRQGEGYT
TRBV4-3	TRBJ2-7	ASSLGQGATYEQY
TRBV10-2	TRBJ2-7	ASSYSGGTYEQY
TRBV28	TRBJ2-7	ASSLTNSYEQY
TRBV5-1	TRBJ2-7	ASSLGQGGYEQY